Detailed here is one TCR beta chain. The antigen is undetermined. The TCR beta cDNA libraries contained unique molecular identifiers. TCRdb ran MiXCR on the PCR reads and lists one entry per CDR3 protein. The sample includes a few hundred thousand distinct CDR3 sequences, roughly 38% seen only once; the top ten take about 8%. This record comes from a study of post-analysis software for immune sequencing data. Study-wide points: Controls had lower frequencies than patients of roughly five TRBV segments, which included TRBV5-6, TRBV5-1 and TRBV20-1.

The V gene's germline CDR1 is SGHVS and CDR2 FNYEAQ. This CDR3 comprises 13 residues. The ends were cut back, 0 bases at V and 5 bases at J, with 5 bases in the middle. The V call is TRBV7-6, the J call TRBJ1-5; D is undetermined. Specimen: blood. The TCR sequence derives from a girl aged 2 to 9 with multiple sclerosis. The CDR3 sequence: CASSLADHQPQHF. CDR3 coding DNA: TGTGCCAGCAGCTTAGCCGACCATCAGCCCCAGCATTTT.